This T cell receptor beta chain is from a study of blood T cell repertoires in COVID-19. Per the study methods: Counts of nucleated cells, estimated from reference gene primer amplification, were obtained. Sequencing was performed with immunoSEQ multiplex PCR; in TCRdb, only in-frame clones are kept and a portion is missing. The D gene and trimming were derived from the DNA, and the V and J assignments and clone size from that table. The table shows more than 55,000 clones, with about 90% occurring only once. CDR3 length equals 16 residues. With 1 base clipped from V and 7 bases from J, the junction kept 10 bases outside the gene matches. Germline assignment: CDR1 MNHNS and CDR2 SASEGT.

Material for sequencing was peripheral blood. The gene calls are TRBV6-1 and TRBJ2-1; 7 bases line up with TRBD1. This receptor was identified in a man in his sixties with acute or convalescent COVID-19. CDR3 sequence reads: CASSEGQGPPGNEQFF. CDR3 sequence (DNA): TGTGCCAGCAGTGAAGGACAGGGCCCCCCAGGGAATGAGCAGTTCTTC.